This TCR beta chain was obtained from a study of HIV-infected patients and healthy controls. On this clonotype: As yet, its antigen is unknown.

Whole blood was used without fractionation, so all unsorted peripheral T cells were included. Study conclusions and caveats: Mean usage of eight alpha and eight beta V genes differed significantly in HIV-infected patients versus controls.

cDNA was made from around 0.45 ug RNA using alpha and beta constant primers. Using multiplexing indices, alpha and beta chain libraries were generated apart by chain-specific third strand synthesis. Second strand synthesis was primed from the SP2 site. TCRdb independently ran MiXCR on the 5' RACE reads; one entry per CDR3 protein. There are over 15,000 distinct CDR3 sequences in the sample; roughly a tenth occur only once, and under 3.5% lies in the top ten. The CDR3 sequence is 15 residues long. The V gene lost 1 base and the J gene lost 0 bases, with 9 bases spanning the gap. Germline-derived CDR1 and CDR2 are SGHDT and YYEEEE.

This clonotype was sampled from an adult in good health. Sequencing was performed on blood. The gene calls are TRBV5-6 and TRBJ2-3, with D perhaps matching TRBD2 (6 bases). CDR3 in DNA: TGTGCCAGCAGCTTGAGTCTAGCGAGCACAGATACGCAGTATTTT. This gives the protein CASSLSLASTDTQYF.